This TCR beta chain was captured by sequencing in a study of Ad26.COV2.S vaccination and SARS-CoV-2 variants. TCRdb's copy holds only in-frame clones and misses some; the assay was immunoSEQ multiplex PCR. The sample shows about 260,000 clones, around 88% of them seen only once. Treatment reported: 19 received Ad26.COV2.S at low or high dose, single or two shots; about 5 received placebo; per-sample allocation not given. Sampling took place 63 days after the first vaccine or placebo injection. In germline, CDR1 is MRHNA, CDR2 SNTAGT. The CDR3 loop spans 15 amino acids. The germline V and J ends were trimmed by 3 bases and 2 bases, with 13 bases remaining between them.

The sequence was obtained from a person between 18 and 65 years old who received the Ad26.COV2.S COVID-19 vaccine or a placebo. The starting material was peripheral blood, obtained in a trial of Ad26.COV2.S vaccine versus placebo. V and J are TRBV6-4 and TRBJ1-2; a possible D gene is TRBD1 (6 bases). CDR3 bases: TGTGCCAGCAGTGAGACGGGGGACACGAACTATGGCTACACCTTC. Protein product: CASSETGDTNYGYTF.